This T cell receptor beta chain stems from a study of blood T cell repertoires in COVID-19. Study context: Material from acute and convalescent COVID-19 was sourced from the United States, Italy and Spain. T cells, B-cell-depleted T cells, or PBMCs supplied cDNA or gDNA.

This CDR3 is built from 13 residues. Germline-derived CDR1 and CDR2 are SGHDT and YYEEEE. It was during active infection that Seattle patients were enrolled and then longitudinally followed. Source study methods: Scientists estimated how many nucleated cells there were by amplifying reference gene primers. TCRdb's copy holds only in-frame clones and misses some; the assay was immunoSEQ multiplex PCR. V and J calls and clone size are copied from that table; D and trimming were computed from the DNA. The sample contains some 350,000 clones, more than 80% of which appear only once. This TCR was sampled from a woman in her twenties or thirties with COVID-19, enrolled during active disease. The gene calls are TRBV5-6 and TRBJ2-7; tentatively, D is TRBD1 (5 bases). The sample comprised peripheral blood. CDR3 in DNA: TGTGCCAGCAGCTTGCGTGTCACAGGATGGTGGGACGTC. Its translation is CASSLRVTGWWDV.